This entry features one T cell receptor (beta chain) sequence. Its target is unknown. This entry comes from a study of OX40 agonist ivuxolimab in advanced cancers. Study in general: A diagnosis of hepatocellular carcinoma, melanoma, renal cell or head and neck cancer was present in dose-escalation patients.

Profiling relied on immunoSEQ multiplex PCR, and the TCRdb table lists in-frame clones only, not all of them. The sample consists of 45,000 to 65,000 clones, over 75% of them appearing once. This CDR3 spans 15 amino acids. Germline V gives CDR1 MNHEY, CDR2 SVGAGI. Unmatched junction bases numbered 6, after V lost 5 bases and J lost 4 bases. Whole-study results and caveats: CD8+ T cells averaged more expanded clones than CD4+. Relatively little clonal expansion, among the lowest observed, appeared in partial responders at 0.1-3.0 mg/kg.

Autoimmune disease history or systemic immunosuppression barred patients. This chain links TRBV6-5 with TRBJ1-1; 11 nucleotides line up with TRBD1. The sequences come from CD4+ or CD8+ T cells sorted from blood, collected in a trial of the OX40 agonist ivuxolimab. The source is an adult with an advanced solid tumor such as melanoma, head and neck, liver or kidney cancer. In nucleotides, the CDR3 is TGTGCCAGCAGTGGGTTTGGACAGGGGGCCACTGAAGCTTTCTTT. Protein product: CASSGFGQGATEAFF.